The present T cell receptor beta chain was sequenced within a study of T cells in localized non-small cell lung cancer. There are 14 residues in the CDR3. The germline V and J ends were trimmed by 6 bases and 3 bases, with 12 bases remaining between them. Looked up from germline, CDR1 is LNHDA and CDR2 is SQIVND (reference sequence). TCRdb keeps only in-frame clones here, not all; method: immunoSEQ multiplex PCR. The table lists over 2,000 clones, less than 30% of them singletons. Sequences were derived from lung tumor tissue, sampled before any cancer treatment. V gene TRBV19 combines with J gene TRBJ1-5, with D possibly being TRBD1 (6 bases). This TCR was sampled from a man aged 35 to 70 with stage II lung adenocarcinoma. The CDR3 coding sequence is TGTGCCAGTAGCCCACAGGGAAACAATCAGCCCCAGCATTTT. Translating it yields CASSPQGNNQPQHF.